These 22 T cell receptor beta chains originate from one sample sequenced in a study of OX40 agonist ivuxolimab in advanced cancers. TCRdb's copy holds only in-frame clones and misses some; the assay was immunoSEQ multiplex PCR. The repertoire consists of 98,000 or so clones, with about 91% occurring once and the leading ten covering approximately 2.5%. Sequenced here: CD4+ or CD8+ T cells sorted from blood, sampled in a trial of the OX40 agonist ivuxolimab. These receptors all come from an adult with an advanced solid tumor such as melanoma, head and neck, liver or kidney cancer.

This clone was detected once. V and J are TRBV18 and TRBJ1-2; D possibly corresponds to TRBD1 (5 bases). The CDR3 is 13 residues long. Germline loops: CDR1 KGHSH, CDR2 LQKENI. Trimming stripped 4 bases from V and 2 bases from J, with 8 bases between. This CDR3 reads CASSRGSNYGYTF. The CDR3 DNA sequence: TGTGCCAGCTCACGGGGCAGCAACTATGGCTACACCTTC.

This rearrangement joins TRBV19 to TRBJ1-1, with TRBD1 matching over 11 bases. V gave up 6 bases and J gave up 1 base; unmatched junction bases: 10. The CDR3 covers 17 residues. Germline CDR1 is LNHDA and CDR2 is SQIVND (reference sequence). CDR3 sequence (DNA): TGTGCCAGTAGCCTGGGACAGGGGGGCGGGGCGAACACTGAAGCTTTCTTT. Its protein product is CASSLGQGGGANTEAFF.

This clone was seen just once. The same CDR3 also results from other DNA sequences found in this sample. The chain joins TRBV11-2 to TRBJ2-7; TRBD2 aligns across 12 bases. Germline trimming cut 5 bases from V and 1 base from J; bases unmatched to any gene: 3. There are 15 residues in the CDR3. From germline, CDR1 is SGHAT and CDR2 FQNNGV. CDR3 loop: CASSLGLAGSYEQYF. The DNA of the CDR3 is TGTGCCAGCAGCCTCGGACTAGCGGGATCCTACGAGCAGTACTTC.

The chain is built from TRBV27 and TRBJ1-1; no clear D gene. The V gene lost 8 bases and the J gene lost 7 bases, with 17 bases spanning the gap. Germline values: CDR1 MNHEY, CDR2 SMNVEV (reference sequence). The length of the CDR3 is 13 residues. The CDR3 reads CASFPGPWGEAFF. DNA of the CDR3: TGTGCCAGCTTTCCGGGCCCATGGGGTGAAGCTTTCTTT.

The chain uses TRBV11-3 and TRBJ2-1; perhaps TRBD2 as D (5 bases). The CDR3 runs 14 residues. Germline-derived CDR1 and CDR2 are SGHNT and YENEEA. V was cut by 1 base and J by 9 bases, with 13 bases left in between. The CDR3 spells CASSLGWLGSEQFF. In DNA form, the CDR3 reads TGTGCCAGCAGCTTAGGATGGCTAGGGAGTGAGCAGTTCTTC.

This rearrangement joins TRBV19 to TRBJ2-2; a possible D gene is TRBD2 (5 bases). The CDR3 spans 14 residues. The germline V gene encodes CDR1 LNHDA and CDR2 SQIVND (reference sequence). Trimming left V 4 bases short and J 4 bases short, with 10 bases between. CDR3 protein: CASSTNRGTGELFF. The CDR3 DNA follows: TGTGCCAGTAGTACTAACCGGGGCACCGGGGAGCTGTTTTTT.

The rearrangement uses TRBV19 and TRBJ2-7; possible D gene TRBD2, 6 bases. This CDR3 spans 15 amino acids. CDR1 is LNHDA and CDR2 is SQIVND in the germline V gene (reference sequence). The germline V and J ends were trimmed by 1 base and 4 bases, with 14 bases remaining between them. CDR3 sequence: CASSIGQIGGYEQYF. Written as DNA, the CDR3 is TGTGCCAGTAGTATAGGACAGATTGGAGGGTACGAGCAGTACTTC.

In DNA, the CDR3 is TGTGCCAGCAGCCTAACGGGACAGTCGAACACTGAAGCTTTCTTT. Protein sequence: CASSLTGQSNTEAFF. The V call is TRBV7-2, the J call TRBJ1-1; 7 nucleotides line up with TRBD1. J lost 1 base, V lost 5 bases, and 7 bases had no gene match. This CDR3 is built from 15 residues. Germline CDR1 reads SGHTA; CDR2 reads FQGNSA.

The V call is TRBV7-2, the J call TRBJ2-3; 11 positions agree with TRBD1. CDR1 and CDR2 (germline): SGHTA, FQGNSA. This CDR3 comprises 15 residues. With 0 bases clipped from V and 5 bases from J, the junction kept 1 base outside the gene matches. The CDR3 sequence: CASSLAGQGVDTQYF. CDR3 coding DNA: TGTGCCAGCAGCTTAGCGGGACAGGGGGTAGATACGCAGTATTTT.

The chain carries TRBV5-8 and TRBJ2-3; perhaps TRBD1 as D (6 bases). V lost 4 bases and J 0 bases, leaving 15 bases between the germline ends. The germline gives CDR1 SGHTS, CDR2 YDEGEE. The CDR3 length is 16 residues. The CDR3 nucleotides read TGTGCCAGCAGCCACCAAGGGACAAGAAGCACAGATACGCAGTATTTT. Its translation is CASSHQGTRSTDTQYF.

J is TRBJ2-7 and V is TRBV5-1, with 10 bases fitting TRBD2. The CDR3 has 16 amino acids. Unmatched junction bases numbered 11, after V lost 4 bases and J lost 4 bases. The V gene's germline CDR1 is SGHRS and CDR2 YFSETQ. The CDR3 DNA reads TGCGCCAGCAGCCAGGAGGCTAGCGGGAGCGGGTACGAGCAGTACTTC. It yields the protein CASSQEASGSGYEQYF.

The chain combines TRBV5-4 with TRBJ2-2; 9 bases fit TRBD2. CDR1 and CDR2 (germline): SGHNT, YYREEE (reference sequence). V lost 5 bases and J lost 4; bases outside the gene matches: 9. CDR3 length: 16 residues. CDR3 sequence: CASRRSGSRGTGELFF. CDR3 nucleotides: TGTGCCAGCAGACGTAGCGGGAGCCGAGGCACCGGGGAGCTGTTTTTT.

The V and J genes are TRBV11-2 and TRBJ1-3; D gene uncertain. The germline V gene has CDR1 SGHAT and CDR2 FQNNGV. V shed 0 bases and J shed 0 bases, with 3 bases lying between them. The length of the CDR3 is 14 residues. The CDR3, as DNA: TGTGCCAGCAGCTTAGATCTCTCTGGAAACACCATATATTTT. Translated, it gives CASSLDLSGNTIYF.

CDR3 in DNA: TGTGCCAGTTTGGGGGCGATCTCCTATAATTCACCCCTCCACTTT. Its translation: CASLGAISYNSPLHF. The gene calls are TRBV28 and TRBJ1-6; D perhaps matches TRBD1 (6 bases). V was pared by 9 bases and J by 0 bases, with 12 bases between. This CDR3 comprises 15 residues. Germline V gene data show CDR1 as MDHEN and CDR2 as SYDVKM.

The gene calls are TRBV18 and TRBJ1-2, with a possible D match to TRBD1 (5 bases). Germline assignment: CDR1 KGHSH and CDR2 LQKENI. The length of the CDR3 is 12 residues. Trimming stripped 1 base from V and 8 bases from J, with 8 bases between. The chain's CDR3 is CASSPREGGYTF. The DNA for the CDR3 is TGTGCCAGCTCACCACGGGAGGGGGGCTACACCTTC.

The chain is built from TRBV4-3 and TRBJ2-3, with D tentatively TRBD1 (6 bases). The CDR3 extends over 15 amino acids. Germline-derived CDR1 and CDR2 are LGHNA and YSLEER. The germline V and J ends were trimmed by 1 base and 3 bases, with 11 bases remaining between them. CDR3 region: CASSQVTGLTDTQYF. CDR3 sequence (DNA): TGCGCCAGCAGCCAAGTCACAGGGTTAACAGATACGCAGTATTTT.

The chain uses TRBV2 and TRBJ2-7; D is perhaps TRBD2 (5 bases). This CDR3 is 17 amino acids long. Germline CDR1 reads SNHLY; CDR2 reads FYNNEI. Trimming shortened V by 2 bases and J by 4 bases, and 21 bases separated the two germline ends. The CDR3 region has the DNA TGTGCCAGCAGTGAAAGAGAGGGCCTGAGAAATGGTTACGAGCAGTACTTC. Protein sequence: CASSEREGLRNGYEQYF.

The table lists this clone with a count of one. DNA of the CDR3: TGTGCCAGCAGCCAAGAGACTAGTGGGGGGGCTAATGAAAAACTGTTTTTT. This codes for CASSQETSGGANEKLFF. The chain has TRBV4-2 and TRBJ1-4, with a possible D match to TRBD1 (5 bases). Germline V lookup: CDR1 LGHNA, CDR2 YNFKEQ. The CDR3 totals 17 residues. Trimming shortened V by 0 bases and J by 3 bases, and 14 bases separated the two germline ends.

CDR3 region: CASSESVQGTQYF. The DNA of the CDR3 is TGCGCCAGCAGTGAGTCTGTACAGGGCACGCAGTATTTT. V gene TRBV10-1 combines with J gene TRBJ2-3; D possibly corresponds to TRBD1 (6 bases). There are 13 residues in the CDR3. Germline values: CDR1 WNHNN, CDR2 SYGVQD (reference sequence). Between the trimmed V and J ends, which lost 0 bases and 9 bases, there was a span of 10 bases.

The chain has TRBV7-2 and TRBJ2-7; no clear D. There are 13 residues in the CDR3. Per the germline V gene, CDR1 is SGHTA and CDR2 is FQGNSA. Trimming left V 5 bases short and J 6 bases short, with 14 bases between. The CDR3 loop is CASSVTRYSEQYF. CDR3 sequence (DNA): TGTGCCAGCAGCGTGACCCGTTATTCCGAGCAGTACTTC.

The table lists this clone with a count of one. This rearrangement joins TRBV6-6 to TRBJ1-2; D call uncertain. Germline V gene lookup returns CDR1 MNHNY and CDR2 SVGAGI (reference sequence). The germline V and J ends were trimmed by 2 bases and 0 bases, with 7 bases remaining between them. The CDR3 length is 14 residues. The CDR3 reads CASSYQETNYGYTF. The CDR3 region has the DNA TGTGCCAGCAGTTACCAGGAAACTAACTATGGCTACACCTTC.

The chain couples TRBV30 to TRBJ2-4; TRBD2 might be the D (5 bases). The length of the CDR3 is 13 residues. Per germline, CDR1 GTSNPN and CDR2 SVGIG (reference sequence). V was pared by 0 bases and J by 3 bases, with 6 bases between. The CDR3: CAWSVLGKNIQYF. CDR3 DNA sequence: TGTGCCTGGAGTGTACTAGGCAAAAACATTCAGTACTTC.